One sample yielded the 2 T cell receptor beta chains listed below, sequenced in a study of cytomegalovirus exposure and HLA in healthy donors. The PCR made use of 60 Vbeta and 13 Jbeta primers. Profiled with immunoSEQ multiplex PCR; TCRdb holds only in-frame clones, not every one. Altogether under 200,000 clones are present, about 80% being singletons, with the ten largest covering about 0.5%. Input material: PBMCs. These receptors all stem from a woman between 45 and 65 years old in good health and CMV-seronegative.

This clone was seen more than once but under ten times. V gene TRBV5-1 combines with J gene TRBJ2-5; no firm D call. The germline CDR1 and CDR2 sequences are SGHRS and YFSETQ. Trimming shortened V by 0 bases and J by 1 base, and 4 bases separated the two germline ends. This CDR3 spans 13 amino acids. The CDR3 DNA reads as TGCGCCAGCAGCTTGGACACCCAAGAGACCCAGTACTTC. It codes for CASSLDTQETQYF.

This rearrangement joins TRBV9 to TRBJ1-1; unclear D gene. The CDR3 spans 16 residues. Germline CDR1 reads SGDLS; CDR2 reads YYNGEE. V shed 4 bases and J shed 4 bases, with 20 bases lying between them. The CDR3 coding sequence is TGTGCCAGCAGCACCACGTTGTCGGGAGGCTTCACTGAAGCTTTCTTT. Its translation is CASSTTLSGGFTEAFF.